The sequence of this T cell receptor beta chain was determined in a study of technical replicates of blood from a few donors. The data were produced by immunoSEQ multiplex PCR, yet TCRdb's version contains in-frame clones alone and is incomplete. The data hold tens of thousands of clones, with roughly 90% observed a single time. The CDR3 runs 16 residues. The germline CDR1 and CDR2 sequences are ENHRY and SYGVKD. Trimming removed 3 bases from V and 4 bases from J; junction bases left unmatched: 6. This clone was seen a single time. This receptor was identified in a human donor in good health. V gene TRBV10-3 combines with J gene TRBJ2-7; 13 positions agree with TRBD2. The sample was T cells isolated from PBMCs. CDR3 sequence (DNA): TGTGCCATCAGTGACTGGACTAGCGGGAGTTTGTACGAGCAGTACTTC. Its protein is CAISDWTSGSLYEQYF.